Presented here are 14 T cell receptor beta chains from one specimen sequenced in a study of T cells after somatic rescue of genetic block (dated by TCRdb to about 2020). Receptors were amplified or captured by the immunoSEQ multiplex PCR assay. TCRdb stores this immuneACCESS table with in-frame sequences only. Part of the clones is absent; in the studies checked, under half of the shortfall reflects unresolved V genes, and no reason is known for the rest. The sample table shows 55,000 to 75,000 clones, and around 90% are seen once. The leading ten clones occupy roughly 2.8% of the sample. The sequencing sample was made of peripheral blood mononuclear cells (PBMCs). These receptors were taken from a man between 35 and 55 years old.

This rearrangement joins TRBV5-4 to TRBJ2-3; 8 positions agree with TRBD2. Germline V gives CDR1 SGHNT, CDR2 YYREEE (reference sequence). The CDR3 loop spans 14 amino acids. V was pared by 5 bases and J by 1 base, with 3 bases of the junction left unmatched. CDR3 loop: CASSGRGGTDTQYF. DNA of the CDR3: TGTGCCAGCAGTGGGCGGGGGGGCACAGATACGCAGTATTTT.

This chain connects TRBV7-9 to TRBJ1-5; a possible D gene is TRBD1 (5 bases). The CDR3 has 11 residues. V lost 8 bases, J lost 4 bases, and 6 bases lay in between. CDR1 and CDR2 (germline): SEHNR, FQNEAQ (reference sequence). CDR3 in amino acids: CASGGNQPQHF. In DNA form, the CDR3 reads TGTGCCAGCGGGGGGAATCAGCCCCAGCATTTT. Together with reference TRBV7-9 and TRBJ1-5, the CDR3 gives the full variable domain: DTGVSQNPRHKITKRGQNVTFRCDPISEHNRLYWYRQTLGQGPEFLTYFQNEAQLEKSRLLSDRFSAERPKGSFSTLEIQRTEQGDSAMYLCASGGNQPQHFGDGTRLSIL.

CDR3 DNA: TGTGCCAGTAGTAGCCGAACTAGTGAGACCCAGTACTTC. Residues: CASSSRTSETQYF. The chain couples TRBV19 to TRBJ2-5; D possibly corresponds to TRBD2 (5 bases). The V end lost 4 bases, the J end lost 5 bases, and 11 bases lay between the germline ends. Germline V gene sequence: CDR1 LNHDA, CDR2 SQIVND (reference sequence). This CDR3 contains 13 residues.

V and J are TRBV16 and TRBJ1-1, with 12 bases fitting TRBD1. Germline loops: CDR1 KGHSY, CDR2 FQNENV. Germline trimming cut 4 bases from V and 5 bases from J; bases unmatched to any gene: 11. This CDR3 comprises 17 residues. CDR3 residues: CASSPSGTGGAWTEAFF. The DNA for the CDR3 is TGTGCCAGCAGCCCTTCCGGGACAGGGGGCGCTTGGACTGAAGCTTTCTTT. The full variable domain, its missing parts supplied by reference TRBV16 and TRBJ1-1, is GEEVAQTPKHLVRGEGQKAKLYCAPIKGHSYVFWYQQVLKNEFKFLISFQNENVFDETGMPKERFSAKCLPNSPCSLEIQATKLEDSAVYFCASSPSGTGGAWTEAFFGQGTRLTVV.

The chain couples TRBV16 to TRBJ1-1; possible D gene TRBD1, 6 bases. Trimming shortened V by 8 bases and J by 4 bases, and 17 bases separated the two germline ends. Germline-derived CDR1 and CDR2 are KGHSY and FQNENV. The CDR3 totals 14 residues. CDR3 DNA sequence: TGTGCCAGCCCCAAAGGGGGGGCGCCCACTGAAGCTTTCTTT. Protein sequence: CASPKGGAPTEAFF.

CDR3 amino acids: CASTKTGKETQYF. The CDR3 coding sequence is TGCGCCAGCACTAAGACAGGAAAAGAGACCCAGTACTTC. The V call is TRBV5-1, the J call TRBJ2-5, with D perhaps matching TRBD1 (6 bases). Trimming left V 6 bases short and J 3 bases short, with 12 bases between. Per the germline V gene, CDR1 is SGHRS and CDR2 is YFSETQ. The length of the CDR3 is 13 residues.

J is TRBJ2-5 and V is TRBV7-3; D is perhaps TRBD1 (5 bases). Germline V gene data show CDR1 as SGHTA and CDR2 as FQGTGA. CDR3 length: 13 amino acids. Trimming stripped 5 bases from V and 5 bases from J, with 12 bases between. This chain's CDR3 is CASSPQGSETQYF. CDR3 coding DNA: TGTGCCAGCAGCCCGCAGGGTTCGGAGACCCAGTACTTC.

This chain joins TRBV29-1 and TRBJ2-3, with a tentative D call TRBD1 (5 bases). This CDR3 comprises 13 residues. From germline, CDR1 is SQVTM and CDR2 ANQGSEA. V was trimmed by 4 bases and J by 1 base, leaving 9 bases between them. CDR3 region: CSVAGFGTDTQYF. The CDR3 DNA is TGCAGCGTTGCAGGGTTTGGCACAGATACGCAGTATTTT.

The DNA of the CDR3 is TGTGCCAGCAGCGTAGGTCAGACAGGGTATAATTCACCCCTCCACTTT. Protein: CASSVGQTGYNSPLHF. The genes are TRBV9 and TRBJ1-6; 7 positions agree with TRBD1. The germline V gene encodes CDR1 SGDLS and CDR2 YYNGEE. Losses at the gene ends were 0 bases for V and 4 bases for J; bases not matched to a gene: 4. The CDR3 consists of 16 residues. The full variable domain, in which reference TRBV9 and TRBJ1-6 provide the parts outside the CDR3, is DSGVTQTPKHLITATGQRVTLRCSPRSGDLSVYWYQQSLDQGLQFLIQYYNGEERAKGNILERFSAQQFPDLHSELNLSSLELGDSALYFCASSVGQTGYNSPLHFGNGTRLTVT.

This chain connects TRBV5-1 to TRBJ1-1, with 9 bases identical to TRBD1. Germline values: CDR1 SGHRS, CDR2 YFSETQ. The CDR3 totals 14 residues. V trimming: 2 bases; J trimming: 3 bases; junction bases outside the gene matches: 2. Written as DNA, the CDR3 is TGCGCCAGCAGCTTCCGGGACAGGGACACTGAAGCTTTCTTT. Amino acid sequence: CASSFRDRDTEAFF.

The CDR3 nucleotides are TGTGCCAGCAGTTCCCTAGCGGGGGCCTACGAGCAGTACTTC. As protein: CASSSLAGAYEQYF. The chain joins TRBV28 to TRBJ2-7, with 10 bases matching TRBD2. The germline V gene encodes CDR1 MDHEN and CDR2 SYDVKM. Trimming cost V 4 bases and J 2 bases; bases outside gene matches: 2. This CDR3 comprises 14 residues.

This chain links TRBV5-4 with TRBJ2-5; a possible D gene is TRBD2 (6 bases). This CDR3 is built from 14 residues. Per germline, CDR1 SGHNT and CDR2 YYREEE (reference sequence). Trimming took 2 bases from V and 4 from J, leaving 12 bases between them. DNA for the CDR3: TGTGCCAGCAGCTTCGGCGGGGCACGAGAGACCCAGTACTTC. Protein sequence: CASSFGGARETQYF.

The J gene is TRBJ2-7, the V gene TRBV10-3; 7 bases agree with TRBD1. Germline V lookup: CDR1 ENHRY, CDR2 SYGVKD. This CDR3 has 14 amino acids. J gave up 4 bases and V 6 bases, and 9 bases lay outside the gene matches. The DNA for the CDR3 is TGTGCCATCAGGACCGACAGGGCATCGTACGAGCAGTACTTC. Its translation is CAIRTDRASYEQYF.

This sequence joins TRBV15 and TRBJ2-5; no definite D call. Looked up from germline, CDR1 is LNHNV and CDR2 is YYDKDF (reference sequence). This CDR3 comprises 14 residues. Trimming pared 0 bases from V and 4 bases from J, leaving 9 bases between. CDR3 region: CATSRDITTETQYF. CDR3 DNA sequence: TGTGCCACCAGCAGAGATATAACGACAGAGACCCAGTACTTC.